Sequencing of this T cell receptor (beta chain) was carried out in a study of shared clonotypes between healthy human individuals. Sequenced by immunoSEQ multiplex PCR; TCRdb stores in-frame clones only, minus some. The table lists over 2 million clones, about 90% of them singletons. Looked up from germline, CDR1 is SGHVS and CDR2 is FQNEAQ. This CDR3 is built from 14 residues. Trimming removed 3 bases from V and 7 bases from J; junction bases left unmatched: 3. The sequence came from a man aged 18 to 29 in good health. Some clones in this sample may be carry-over from other donors' samples. Sequencing used naive CD4+ T cells from PBMCs. Subset noted: CD45RA+ positively selected. The chain has TRBV7-8 and TRBJ1-4; TRBD1 matches at 9 bases. The CDR3 here is CASSFDRGSEKLFF. CDR3 in DNA: TGTGCCAGCAGCTTTGACAGGGGGAGTGAAAAACTGTTTTTT. Based on the CDR3 plus reference TRBV7-8 and TRBJ1-4, the full variable domain is GAGVSQSPRYKVAKRGQDVALRCDPISGHVSLFWYQQALGQGPEFLTYFQNEAQLDKSGLPSDRFFAERPEGSVSTLKIQRTQQEDSAVYLCASSFDRGSEKLFFGSGTQLSVL.